This T cell receptor (beta chain) was recorded in a study of blood T cell repertoires in COVID-19. Whole-study context: From the United States, Italy and Spain came samples of acute and convalescent COVID-19. T cells, B-cell-depleted T cells, or PBMCs supplied cDNA or gDNA.

V lost 5 bases and J 7 bases, leaving 22 bases between the germline ends. CDR3 length: 16 residues. CDR1 and CDR2 (germline): MNHEY, SMNVEV (reference sequence). In the study's own analysis: Estimation of nucleated cell counts relied on the amplification of reference gene primers. The data were produced by immunoSEQ multiplex PCR, yet TCRdb's version contains in-frame clones alone and is incomplete. V and J calls plus clone size are reproduced from that table; the DNA served to infer D and trimming. The sample holds about 120,000 clones, around 81% seen once. The TCR sequence derives from a woman aged 45 to 65 with acute or convalescent COVID-19. V is TRBV27 and J is TRBJ2-3; D gene ambiguous. Source material: peripheral blood. Here the CDR3 reads CASSPLVDFLVYTQYF. CDR3 nucleotides: TGTGCCAGCAGTCCCCTCGTAGACTTTCTAGTTTATACGCAGTATTTT.